At least ten counts were recorded for the clone carrying this TCR beta chain. Its specificity is not known. Diagnoses rested on clinical symptoms, serum thyroxine and TRAb, thyroid ultrasound and orbital computed tomography. Researchers amplified the TCR beta CDR3 regions from RNA transcripts. Researchers ran a first-round RT-PCR on the TCR CDR3 using the HTBI primer set. TCRdb reanalysed the multiplex PCR reads using MiXCR and keeps one entry per CDR3 protein. Here the sample spans approximately 520,000 distinct CDR3 sequences, less than 25% being singletons. V was pared by 10 bases and J by 0 bases, with 7 bases of the junction left unmatched. The CDR3 sequence is 15 residues long. Germline loops: CDR1 SNHLY, CDR2 FYNNEI. The sample is drawn from a study of T cells in Graves' hyperthyroidism and ophthalmopathy. Whole-study results and caveats: Blood also showed most of the thyroid clonotypes that were expanded above 0.001. Ophthalmopathy was told apart from stable hyperthyroidism by a 13 V-J model.

This receptor was obtained from a man younger than 30 with Graves' hyperthyroidism. The V gene is TRBV2, the J gene TRBJ2-2; 8 nucleotides match TRBD1. The material sequenced was blood. DNA of the CDR3: TGTGCCACCAGACAGGGGCAAGCGAACACCGGGGAGCTGTTTTTT. The encoded protein is CATRQGQANTGELFF.